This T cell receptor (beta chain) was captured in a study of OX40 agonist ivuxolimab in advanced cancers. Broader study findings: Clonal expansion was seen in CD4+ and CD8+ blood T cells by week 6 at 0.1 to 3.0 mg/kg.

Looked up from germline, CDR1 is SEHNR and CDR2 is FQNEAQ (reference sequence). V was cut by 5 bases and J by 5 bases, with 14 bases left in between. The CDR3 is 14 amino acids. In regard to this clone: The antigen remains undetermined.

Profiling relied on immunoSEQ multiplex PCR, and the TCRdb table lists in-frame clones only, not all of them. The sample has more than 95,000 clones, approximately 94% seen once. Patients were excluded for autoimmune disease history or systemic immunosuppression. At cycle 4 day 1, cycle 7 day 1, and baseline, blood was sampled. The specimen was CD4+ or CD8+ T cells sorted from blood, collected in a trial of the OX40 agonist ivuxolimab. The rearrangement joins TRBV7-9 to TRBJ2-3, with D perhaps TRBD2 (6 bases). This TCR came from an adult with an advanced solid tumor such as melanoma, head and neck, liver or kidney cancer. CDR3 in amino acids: CASSPGTVRDTQYF. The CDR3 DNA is TGTGCCAGCAGCCCCGGGACTGTTCGAGATACGCAGTATTTT.